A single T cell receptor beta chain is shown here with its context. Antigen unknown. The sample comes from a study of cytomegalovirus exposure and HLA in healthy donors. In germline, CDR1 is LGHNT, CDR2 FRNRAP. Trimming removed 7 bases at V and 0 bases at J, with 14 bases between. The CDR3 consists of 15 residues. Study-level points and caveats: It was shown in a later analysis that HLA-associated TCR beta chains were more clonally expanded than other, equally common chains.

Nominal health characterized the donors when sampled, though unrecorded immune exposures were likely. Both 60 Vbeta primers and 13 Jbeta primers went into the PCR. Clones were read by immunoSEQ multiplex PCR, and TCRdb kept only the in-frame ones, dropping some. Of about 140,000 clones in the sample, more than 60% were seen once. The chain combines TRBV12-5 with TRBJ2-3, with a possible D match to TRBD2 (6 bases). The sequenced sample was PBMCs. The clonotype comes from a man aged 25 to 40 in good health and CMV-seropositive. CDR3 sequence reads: CASAPWGVSTDTQYF. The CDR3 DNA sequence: TGTGCTAGTGCCCCCTGGGGGGTTAGCACAGATACGCAGTATTTT.